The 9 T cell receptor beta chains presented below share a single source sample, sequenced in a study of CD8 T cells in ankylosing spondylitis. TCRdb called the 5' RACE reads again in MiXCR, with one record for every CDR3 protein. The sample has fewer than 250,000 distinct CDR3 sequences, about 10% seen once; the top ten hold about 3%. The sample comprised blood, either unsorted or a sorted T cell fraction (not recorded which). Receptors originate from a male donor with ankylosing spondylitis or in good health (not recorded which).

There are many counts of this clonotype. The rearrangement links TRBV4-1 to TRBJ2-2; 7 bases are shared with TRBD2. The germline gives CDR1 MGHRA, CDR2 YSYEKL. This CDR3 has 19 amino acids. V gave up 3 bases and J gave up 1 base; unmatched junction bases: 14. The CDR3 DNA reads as TGCGCCAGCAGCCATCCCGGGGGAGGGCGACAGCTGAACACCGGGGAGCTGTTTTTT. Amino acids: CASSHPGGGRQLNTGELFF.

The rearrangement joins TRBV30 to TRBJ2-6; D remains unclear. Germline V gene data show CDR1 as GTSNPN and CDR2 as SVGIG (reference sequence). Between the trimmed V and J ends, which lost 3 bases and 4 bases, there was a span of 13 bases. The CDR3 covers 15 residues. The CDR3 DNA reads TGTGCCTGGAGCGCCCTGTCGTCCGGGGCCAACGTCCTGACTTTC. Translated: CAWSALSSGANVLTF.

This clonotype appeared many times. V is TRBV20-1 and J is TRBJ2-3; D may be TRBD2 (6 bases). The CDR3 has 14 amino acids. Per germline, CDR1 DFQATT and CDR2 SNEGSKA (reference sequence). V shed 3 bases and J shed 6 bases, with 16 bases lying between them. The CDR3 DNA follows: TGCAGTGCTAGGGCCGGACTACGTTTGGATACGCAGTATTTT. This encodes CSARAGLRLDTQYF.

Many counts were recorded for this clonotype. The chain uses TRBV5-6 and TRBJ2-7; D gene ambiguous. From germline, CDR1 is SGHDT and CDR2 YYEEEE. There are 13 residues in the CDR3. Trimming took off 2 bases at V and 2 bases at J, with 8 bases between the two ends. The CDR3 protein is CASSFGHTYEQYF. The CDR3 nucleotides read TGTGCCAGCAGCTTCGGCCATACCTACGAGCAGTACTTC.

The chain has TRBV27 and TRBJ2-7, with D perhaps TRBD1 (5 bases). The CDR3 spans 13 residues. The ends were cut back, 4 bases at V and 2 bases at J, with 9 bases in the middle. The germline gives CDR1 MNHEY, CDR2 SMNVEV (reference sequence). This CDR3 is CASSWGATYEQYF. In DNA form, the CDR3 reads TGTGCCAGCAGTTGGGGCGCAACCTACGAGCAGTACTTC.

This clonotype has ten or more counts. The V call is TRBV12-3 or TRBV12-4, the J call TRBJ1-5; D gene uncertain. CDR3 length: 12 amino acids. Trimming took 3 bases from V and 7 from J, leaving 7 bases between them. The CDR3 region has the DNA TGTGCCAGCAGTTTCCCCGGACAGCCCCAGCATTTT. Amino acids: CASSFPGQPQHF.

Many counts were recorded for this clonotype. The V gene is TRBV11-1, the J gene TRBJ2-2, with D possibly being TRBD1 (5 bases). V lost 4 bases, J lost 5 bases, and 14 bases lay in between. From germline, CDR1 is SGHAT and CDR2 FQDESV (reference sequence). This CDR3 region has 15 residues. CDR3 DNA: TGTGCCAGCAGCTGGCAGGGCGTTGTGACCGGGGAGCTGTTTTTT. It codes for CASSWQGVVTGELFF.

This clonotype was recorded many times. The CDR3 coding sequence is TGTGCCAGCAGCCCGGGACAGGGGGCAAGAAAACTGTTTTTT. Amino acids: CASSPGQGARKLFF. V is TRBV12-3 or TRBV12-4 and J is TRBJ1-4, with 12 bases aligning to TRBD1. This CDR3 is 14 amino acids long. With 6 bases clipped from V and 10 bases from J, the junction kept 6 bases outside the gene matches.

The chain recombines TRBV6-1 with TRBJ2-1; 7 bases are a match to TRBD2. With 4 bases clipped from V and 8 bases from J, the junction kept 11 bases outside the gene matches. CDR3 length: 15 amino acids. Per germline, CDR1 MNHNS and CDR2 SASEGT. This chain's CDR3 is CASSGTRTSRDEQFF. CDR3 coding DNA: TGTGCCAGCAGTGGAACTCGGACTAGTCGTGATGAGCAGTTCTTC.